The 7 T cell receptor beta chains below come from one sample, sequenced in a study of blood T cell repertoires in COVID-19. Measured with immunoSEQ multiplex PCR; TCRdb has only the in-frame clones, and not every one. Of over 90,000 clones listed, approximately 84% are singletons. Material: peripheral blood. The receptors were gathered from a human donor in a cohort sampled during active COVID-19.

CDR3 sequence (DNA): TGTGCCAGCACCTCCCTCCTTGACGGGTATAATTCACCCCTCCACTTT. Protein sequence: CASTSLLDGYNSPLHF. The chain recombines TRBV4-2 with TRBJ1-6; D remains unclear. Trimming shortened V by 7 bases and J by 4 bases, and 17 bases separated the two germline ends. Germline CDR1 reads LGHNA; CDR2 reads YNFKEQ. This CDR3 is 16 amino acids long.

V is TRBV27 and J is TRBJ2-1; TRBD2 is a possible D gene (7 bases). The V and J ends lost 5 bases and 8 bases respectively, with 22 bases between them. CDR3 length equals 16 residues. CDR1 and CDR2 from the germline V gene are MNHEY and SMNVEV (reference sequence). The DNA of the CDR3 is TGTGCCAGCAGTGAAGTGGGGGGGCCCTCCTCCTATGAGCAGTTCTTC. The encoded protein is CASSEVGGPSSYEQFF.

The CDR3 loop is CASSPTTGDTGELFF. In DNA form, the CDR3 reads TGTGCCAGCAGCCCGACGACGGGGGACACCGGGGAGCTGTTTTTT. The chain combines TRBV5-5 with TRBJ2-2; D might be TRBD2 (6 bases). The germline gives CDR1 SGHKS, CDR2 YYEKEE (reference sequence). V lost 4 bases, J lost 3 bases, and 13 bases lay in between. The CDR3 runs 15 residues.

The rearrangement uses TRBV10-3 and TRBJ2-1; tentatively, D is TRBD2 (6 bases). The CDR3 loop spans 12 amino acids. Germline loops: CDR1 ENHRY, CDR2 SYGVKD. The V end lost 8 bases, the J end lost 8 bases, and 13 bases lay between the germline ends. This CDR3 reads CAIGGINDEQFF. The CDR3 DNA follows: TGTGCCATCGGAGGGATTAACGATGAGCAGTTCTTC.

This clone was seen a few times. J is TRBJ1-1 and V is TRBV27; the match to TRBD1 covers 12 bases. In germline, CDR1 is MNHEY, CDR2 SMNVEV (reference sequence). The trim removed 5 bases at V and 11 bases at J, leaving 12 bases unmatched. This CDR3 contains 15 residues. The CDR3 spells CASSPPPGTGGNAFF. For the CDR3, the DNA is TGTGCCAGCAGTCCACCTCCCGGGACAGGGGGCAATGCTTTCTTT.

The V call is TRBV12-3 or TRBV12-4, the J call TRBJ2-3; D perhaps matches TRBD2 (5 bases). CDR3 length equals 13 residues. Trimming took off 7 bases at V and 4 bases at J, with 12 bases between the two ends. The CDR3: CASTRAGADTQYF. For the CDR3, the DNA is TGTGCCAGCACCCGGGCGGGCGCAGATACGCAGTATTTT.

This clone was seen a handful of times. The V call is TRBV5-4, the J call TRBJ1-1; 8 nucleotides agree with TRBD1. V trimming: 10 bases; J trimming: 4 bases; junction bases outside the gene matches: 9. The CDR3 is 13 amino acids. CDR1 and CDR2 from the germline V gene are SGHNT and YYREEE (reference sequence). The CDR3 DNA follows: TGTGCCGTATCAGGGGGCATCGGCACTGAAGCTTTCTTT. It yields the protein CAVSGGIGTEAFF.